This entry describes one T cell receptor beta chain. Its target is not known. Just one base apart from a much larger clone, this may be a read error. These data originate in a study of T-cell reconstitution after alpha-beta-depleted transplantation in children. Unique molecular identifiers were used in preparing the TCRbeta library. TCRdb analysed the PCR reads with MiXCR anew, one entry per CDR3 protein. The sample carries about 300,000 distinct CDR3 sequences, 9.5% to 13% recorded once. Trimming shortened V by 4 bases and J by 0 bases, and 16 bases separated the two germline ends. CDR3 length: 16 residues. Looked up from germline, CDR1 is SGHAT and CDR2 is FQNNGV. Findings and limits, study-wide: Most T-cell counts and diversity one year after the transplant came from T cells that were newly produced.

The clonotype originates from a boy under three years old with acute myeloid leukemia, due to receive a stem cell transplant. The chain is built from TRBV11-2 and TRBJ2-7; D may be TRBD1 (6 bases). Sequencing used PBMCs, obtained before TCRalphabeta/CD19-depleted stem cell transplant. The CDR3 reads CASSWEQGSNSYEQYF. CDR3 sequence (DNA): TGTGCCAGCAGCTGGGAACAGGGCTCCAACTCCTACGAGCAGTACTTC.